The 17 T cell receptor beta chains presented below share a single source sample, sequenced in a study of blood T cell repertoires in COVID-19. Generated by immunoSEQ multiplex PCR, the TCRdb table keeps only in-frame clones and is missing some. The sample lists some 350,000 clones, 75% to 90% seen once, with about 5% in the top ten. Sequencing was performed on PBMCs or T cells enriched from blood (not recorded which). The source of these receptors is a man under 40 who had recovered from COVID-19.

This clone was detected a few times. The V call is TRBV28, the J call TRBJ2-7; 11 bases fit TRBD1. Per the germline V gene, CDR1 is MDHEN and CDR2 is SYDVKM. The junction had 7 bases not matched to a gene; V was cut back by 6 bases and J by 3 bases. This CDR3 has 15 residues. CDR3 sequence: CASSLGGTGGYEQYF. CDR3 DNA: TGTGCCAGCAGCCTGGGCGGGACAGGGGGCTACGAGCAGTACTTC.

This clone has only one observation. The chain joins TRBV2 to TRBJ2-3; TRBD2 aligns across 16 bases. In germline, CDR1 is SNHLY, CDR2 FYNNEI. This CDR3 region has 17 residues. V dropped 7 bases and J dropped 5; count of bases not matched to a gene: 9. In DNA, the CDR3 is TGTGCCAGCATAACCGGGACTAGCGGGGGGGCCTTAGATACGCAGTATTTT. It specifies CASITGTSGGALDTQYF.

The J gene is TRBJ2-7, the V gene TRBV7-3; TRBD1 might be the D (7 bases). Trimming shortened V by 2 bases and J by 3 bases, and 8 bases separated the two germline ends. The germline V gene has CDR1 SGHTA and CDR2 FQGTGA. CDR3 length: 13 residues. DNA for the CDR3: TGTGCCAGCAGCTTACAGGGGGGCTACGAGCAGTACTTC. Translation gives CASSLQGGYEQYF.

This clone was seen a single time. The chain combines TRBV28 with TRBJ1-4; no definite D call. The CDR3 runs to 11 residues. The V end lost 9 bases, the J end lost 5 bases, and 7 bases lay between the germline ends. CDR1 is MDHEN and CDR2 is SYDVKM in the germline V gene. The CDR3 spells CASRENEKLFF. CDR3 nucleotides: TGTGCCAGTAGAGAAAATGAAAAACTGTTTTTT.

The chain has TRBV7-3 and TRBJ2-1; 8 bases agree with TRBD2. CDR1 is SGHTA and CDR2 is FQGTGA in the germline V gene. The CDR3 sequence is 16 residues long. The ends lost 2 bases at V and 5 bases at J; junction bases unmatched: 8. The CDR3 reads CASSLAGGGSHNEQFF. CDR3 nucleotide sequence: TGTGCCAGCAGCTTAGCCGGCGGGGGGTCACACAATGAGCAGTTCTTC.

The V and J genes are TRBV5-5 and TRBJ1-5; TRBD1 agrees at 7 bases. Germline trimming cut 5 bases from V and 6 bases from J; bases unmatched to any gene: 11. This CDR3 has 15 amino acids. Germline-derived CDR1 and CDR2 are SGHKS and YYEKEE (reference sequence). CDR3: CASSNRDSLFQPQHF. The CDR3 nucleotides read TGTGCCAGCAGTAACCGGGACAGCTTATTTCAGCCCCAGCATTTT.

V and J are TRBV15 and TRBJ2-1, with 9 bases that match TRBD2. The CDR3 has 15 amino acids. Germline V gene data show CDR1 as LNHNV and CDR2 as YYDKDF (reference sequence). V was clipped by 5 bases and J by 4 bases; unmatched bases: 6. The CDR3 protein is CATSVRLAAYNEQFF. The DNA for the CDR3 is TGTGCCACCAGCGTAAGACTAGCGGCGTACAATGAGCAGTTCTTC.

As to this clone: Other nucleotide sequences in the sample specify the same CDR3. The genes are TRBV12-3 or TRBV12-4 and TRBJ2-7, with 7 nucleotides matching TRBD1. CDR3 size: 12 residues. V trimming: 6 bases; J trimming: 4 bases; junction bases outside the gene matches: 3. The CDR3 is CASSPGQYEQYF. The CDR3 nucleotides read TGTGCCAGCAGCCCGGGACAGTACGAGCAGTACTTC.

In nucleotides, the CDR3 is TGTGCCAGCAGCCTAATCGGGACTAGCGGGGGTCTATACAATGAGCAGTTCTTC. Protein sequence: CASSLIGTSGGLYNEQFF. This chain links TRBV7-3 with TRBJ2-1, with 14 bases aligning to TRBD2. Germline lookup yields CDR1 SGHTA and CDR2 FQGTGA. The CDR3 totals 18 residues. The V and J ends lost 5 bases and 4 bases, in that order; junction bases with no gene match: 10.

The chain uses TRBV5-4 and TRBJ2-7; TRBD1 matches 11 bases. Germline CDR1 is SGHNT and CDR2 is YYREEE (reference sequence). CDR3 length: 16 residues. With V trimmed by 2 bases and J by 3 bases, 7 bases remained unmatched. As DNA, the CDR3 is TGTGCCAGCAGCTTCCAAGCCGGGACAGGGGGCTACGAGCAGTACTTC. Translating gives CASSFQAGTGGYEQYF. The full variable domain, in which reference TRBV5-4 and TRBJ2-7 provide the parts outside the CDR3, is ETGVTQSPTHLIKTRGQQVTLRCSSQSGHNTVSWYQQALGQGPQFIFQYYREEENGRGNFPPRFSGLQFPNYSSELNVNALELDDSALYLCASSFQAGTGGYEQYFGPGTRLTVT.

The rearrangement uses TRBV19 and TRBJ1-5, with 8 bases lining up with TRBD1. V lost 5 bases to trimming and J lost 6 bases; unmatched junction nucleotides: 12. The CDR3 is made up of 16 amino acids. CDR1 and CDR2 (germline): LNHDA, SQIVND (reference sequence). The DNA of the CDR3 is TGTGCCAGTAGTGCCCCAACAGGGGGAGGAAGTCAGCCCCAGCATTTT. Translated, it gives CASSAPTGGGSQPQHF.

This sequence joins TRBV28 and TRBJ2-3, with 9 positions matching TRBD2. The germline V gene encodes CDR1 MDHEN and CDR2 SYDVKM. Trimming cost V 5 bases and J 2 bases; bases outside gene matches: 8. The CDR3 runs 16 residues. CDR3 in amino acids: CASSTPSGGLTDTQYF. CDR3 DNA: TGTGCCAGCAGTACCCCCAGCGGGGGGCTCACAGATACGCAGTATTTT.

The V and J genes are TRBV9 and TRBJ1-4, with 8 positions matching TRBD1. Germline CDR1 SGDLS, CDR2 YYNGEE. The CDR3 has 13 residues. V dropped 5 bases and J dropped 4; count of bases not matched to a gene: 1. CDR3 DNA sequence: TGTGCCAGCAGGGACAGGGATAATGAAAAACTGTTTTTT. Amino acids: CASRDRDNEKLFF. Variable domain in full (rest from reference TRBV9 and TRBJ1-4): DSGVTQTPKHLITATGQRVTLRCSPRSGDLSVYWYQQSLDQGLQFLIQYYNGEERAKGNILERFSAQQFPDLHSELNLSSLELGDSALYFCASRDRDNEKLFFGSGTQLSVL.

V usage is TRBV7-8 and J usage is TRBJ1-5; 7 bases agree with TRBD1. Trimming took 5 bases from V and 7 from J; bases not matched to a gene: 8. CDR3 size: 14 residues. The germline gives CDR1 SGHVS, CDR2 FQNEAQ. CDR3 loop: CASSRRDSLQPQHF. The CDR3 DNA follows: TGTGCCAGCAGCCGTCGGGACAGCCTACAGCCCCAGCATTTT.

The chain joins TRBV3-1 (or the pseudogene TRBV3-2) to TRBJ2-3; 9 bases align to TRBD2. The V gene's germline CDR1 is LGHDT and CDR2 YNNKEL (reference sequence). The CDR3 sequence is 16 residues long. V lost 2 bases and J lost 4; bases outside the gene matches: 7. The CDR3: CASSQSAGGTSDTQYF. CDR3 nucleotide sequence: TGTGCCAGCAGCCAAAGCGCGGGGGGGACCTCAGATACGCAGTATTTT.

The CDR3 sequence: CATSSTAGAGGISPLHF. DNA for the CDR3: TGTGCCACCAGCAGTACTGCAGGGGCCGGAGGAATCTCACCCCTCCACTTT. V gene TRBV15 combines with J gene TRBJ1-6, with D possibly TRBD1 on 6 matching bases. The CDR3 has 17 amino acids. CDR1 and CDR2 (germline): LNHNV, YYDKDF (reference sequence). Trimming stripped 3 bases from V and 10 bases from J, with 22 bases between. The full variable domain, completed using reference TRBV15 and TRBJ1-6, is DAMVIQNPRYQVTQFGKPVTLSCSQTLNHNVMYWYQQKSSQAPKLLFHYYDKDFNNEADTPDNFQSRRPNTSFCFLDIRSPGLGDTAMYLCATSSTAGAGGISPLHFGNGTRLTVT.

The sample holds one count of this clone. This chain joins TRBV2 and TRBJ2-5; 10 nucleotides match TRBD2. CDR3 length equals 14 residues. V was clipped by 7 bases and J by 1 base; unmatched bases: 3. Looked up from germline, CDR1 is SNHLY and CDR2 is FYNNEI. The CDR3: CASKVAGGQETQYF. The CDR3 DNA sequence: TGTGCCAGCAAGGTAGCGGGGGGCCAAGAGACCCAGTACTTC.